Detailed here is one TCR beta chain. Its antigen is not identified. The sample is drawn from a study of cytomegalovirus exposure and HLA in healthy donors. Study-wide results and caveats: Listed as cytomegalovirus-associated were over 150 TCR beta chains. The classifier, whose performance was assessed in both the original and validation cohorts, reportedly diagnosed cytomegalovirus status with high specificity and sensitivity. Usually a TCR sequence was rare, but some public TCRs were found in many donors.

The CDR3 contains 11 residues. The V segment lost 4 bases and the J segment 7 bases; nucleotides outside the gene matches: 0. CDR1 is MNHNS, CDR2 SASEGT, per germline. The donors belonged to the roughly 130-subject validation cohort, separate from the roughly 720-subject first cohort. TCRdb's table, derived via immunoSEQ multiplex PCR, lists solely in-frame clones and lacks some. The sample lists roughly 98,000 clones, around 85% occurring once. The TCR sequence derives from a woman in her twenties or thirties in good health and CMV-seronegative. This rearrangement joins TRBV6-1 to TRBJ1-2, with 7 bases matching TRBD1. Sequenced sample: PBMCs. The CDR3, as DNA: TGTGCCAGCAGTGCAGGGGGTGGCTACACCTTC. This translates into CASSAGGGYTF.